This T cell receptor (beta chain) appears in the sequencing data of a study of blood T cell repertoires in COVID-19. Study-level background: Acute and convalescent COVID-19 samples came from the United States, Italy and Spain.

Clones were read by immunoSEQ multiplex PCR, and TCRdb kept only the in-frame ones, dropping some. The table includes under 300,000 clones, 86% detected once. In germline, CDR1 is MDHEN, CDR2 SYDVKM. V was clipped by 3 bases and J by 0 bases, with 9 bases between them. The CDR3 length is 14 residues. The genes are TRBV28 and TRBJ2-7; D might be TRBD2 (5 bases). This receptor was identified in a man in his fifties or sixties with acute or convalescent COVID-19. Sequencing was carried out using peripheral blood. CDR3 nucleotides: TGTGCCAGCAGTTTGGAAGGGAGCTCCTACGAGCAGTACTTC. This sequence encodes CASSLEGSSYEQYF.